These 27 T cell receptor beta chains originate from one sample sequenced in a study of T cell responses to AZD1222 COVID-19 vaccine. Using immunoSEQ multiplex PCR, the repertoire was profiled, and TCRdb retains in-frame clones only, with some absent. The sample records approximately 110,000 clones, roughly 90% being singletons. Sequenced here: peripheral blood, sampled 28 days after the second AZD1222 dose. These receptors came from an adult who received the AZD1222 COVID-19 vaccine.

This chain's CDR3 is CASSLDPSTDTQYF. CDR3 nucleotide sequence: TGCGCCAGCAGCTTGGATCCTAGCACAGATACGCAGTATTTT. The rearrangement links TRBV5-1 to TRBJ2-3; D is undetermined. CDR1 SGHRS and CDR2 YFSETQ come from the germline V gene. The length of the CDR3 is 14 residues. V gave up 0 bases and J gave up 0 bases, with 5 bases separating them.

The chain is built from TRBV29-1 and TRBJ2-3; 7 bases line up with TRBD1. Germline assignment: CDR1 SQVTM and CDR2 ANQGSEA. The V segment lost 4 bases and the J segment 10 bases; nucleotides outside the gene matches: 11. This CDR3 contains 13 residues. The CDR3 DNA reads TGCAGCGTTGTTTCCTCGACAGGGTGGCCGCAGTATTTT. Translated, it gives CSVVSSTGWPQYF.

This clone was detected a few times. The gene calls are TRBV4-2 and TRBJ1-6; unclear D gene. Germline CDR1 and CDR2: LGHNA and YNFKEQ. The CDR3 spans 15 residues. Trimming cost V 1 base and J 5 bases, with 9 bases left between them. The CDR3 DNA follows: TGTGCCAGCAGCCAAGTAGGGCCCGATAATTCACCCCTCCACTTT. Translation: CASSQVGPDNSPLHF.

The CDR3 here is CASSELETGGNQPQHF. The CDR3 bases are TGTGCCAGCAGTGAACTAGAGACGGGGGGCAATCAGCCCCAGCATTTT. The rearrangement links TRBV6-1 to TRBJ1-5, with D perhaps TRBD1 (5 bases). V lost 2 bases, J lost 2 bases, and 13 bases lay in between. Germline V gene sequence: CDR1 MNHNS, CDR2 SASEGT. CDR3 size: 16 residues.

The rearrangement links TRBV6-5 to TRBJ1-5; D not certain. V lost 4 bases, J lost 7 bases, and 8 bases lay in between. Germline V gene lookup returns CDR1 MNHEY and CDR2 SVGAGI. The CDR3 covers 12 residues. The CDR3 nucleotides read TGTGCCAGCAGTTCCTCGGGGCAGCCCCAGCATTTT. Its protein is CASSSSGQPQHF.

The DNA of the CDR3 is TGTGCCATCAGTGACTCTAGCGGGAGCTCCTACAATGAGCAGTTCTTC. It yields the protein CAISDSSGSSYNEQFF. The rearrangement uses TRBV10-3 and TRBJ2-1; TRBD2 matches 10 bases. The CDR3 totals 16 residues. The junction had 2 bases not matched to a gene; V was cut back by 3 bases and J by 0 bases. Germline loops: CDR1 ENHRY, CDR2 SYGVKD.

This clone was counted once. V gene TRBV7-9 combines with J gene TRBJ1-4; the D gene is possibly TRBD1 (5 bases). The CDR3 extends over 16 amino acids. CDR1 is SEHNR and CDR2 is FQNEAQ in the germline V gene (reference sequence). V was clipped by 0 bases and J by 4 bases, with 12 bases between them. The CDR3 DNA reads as TGTGCCAGCAGCTTAGCCCCTACGACAGTTAATGAAAAACTGTTTTTT. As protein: CASSLAPTTVNEKLFF.

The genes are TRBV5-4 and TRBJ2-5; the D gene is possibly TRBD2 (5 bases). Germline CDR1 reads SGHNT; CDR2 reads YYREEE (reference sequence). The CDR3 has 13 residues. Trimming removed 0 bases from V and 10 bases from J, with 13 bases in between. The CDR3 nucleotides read TGTGCCAGCAGCTTGGTGTCCGGAGGTGGCCAGTACTTC. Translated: CASSLVSGGGQYF. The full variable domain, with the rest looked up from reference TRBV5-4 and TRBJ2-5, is ETGVTQSPTHLIKTRGQQVTLRCSSQSGHNTVSWYQQALGQGPQFIFQYYREEENGRGNFPPRFSGLQFPNYSSELNVNALELDDSALYLCASSLVSGGGQYFGPGTRLLVL.

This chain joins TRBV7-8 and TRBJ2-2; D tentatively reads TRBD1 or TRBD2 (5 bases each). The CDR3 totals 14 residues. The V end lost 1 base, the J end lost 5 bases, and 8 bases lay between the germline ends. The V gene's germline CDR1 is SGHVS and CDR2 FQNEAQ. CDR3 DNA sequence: TGTGCCAGCAGCTTAGTGGGGACGACCGGGGAGCTGTTTTTT. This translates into CASSLVGTTGELFF.

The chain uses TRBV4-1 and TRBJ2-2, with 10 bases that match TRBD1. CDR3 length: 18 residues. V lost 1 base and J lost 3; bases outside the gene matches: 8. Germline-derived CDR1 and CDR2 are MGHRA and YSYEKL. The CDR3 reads CASSQGFFGQGDTGELFF. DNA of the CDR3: TGCGCCAGCAGCCAAGGGTTTTTTGGACAGGGGGACACCGGGGAGCTGTTTTTT.

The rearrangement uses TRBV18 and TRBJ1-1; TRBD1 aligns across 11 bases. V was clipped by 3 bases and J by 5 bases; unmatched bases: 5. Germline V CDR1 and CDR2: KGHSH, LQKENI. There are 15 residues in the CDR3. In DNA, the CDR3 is TGTGCCAGCTCACCTCCGGACAGGGGGCAAACTGAAGCTTTCTTT. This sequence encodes CASSPPDRGQTEAFF.

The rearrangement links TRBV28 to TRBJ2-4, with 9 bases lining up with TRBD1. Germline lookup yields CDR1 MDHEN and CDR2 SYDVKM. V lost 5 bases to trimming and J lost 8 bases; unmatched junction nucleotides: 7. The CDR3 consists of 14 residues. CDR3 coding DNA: TGTGCCAGCAGTCCCACAGGGGGCGAATACATTCAGTACTTC. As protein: CASSPTGGEYIQYF.

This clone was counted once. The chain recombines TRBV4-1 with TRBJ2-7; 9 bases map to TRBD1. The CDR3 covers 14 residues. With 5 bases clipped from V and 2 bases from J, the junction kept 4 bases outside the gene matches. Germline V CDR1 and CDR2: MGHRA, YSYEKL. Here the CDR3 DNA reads TGCGCCAGCAGCATCGGACAGGGGCCCTACGAGCAGTACTTC. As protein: CASSIGQGPYEQYF.

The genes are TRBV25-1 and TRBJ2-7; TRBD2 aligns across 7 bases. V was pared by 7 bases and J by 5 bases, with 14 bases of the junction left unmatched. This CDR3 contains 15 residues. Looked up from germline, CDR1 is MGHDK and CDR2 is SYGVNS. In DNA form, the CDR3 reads TGTGCCAGCACAGAGGGCGGGAGAGCCTCTAACGAGCAGTACTTC. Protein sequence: CASTEGGRASNEQYF.

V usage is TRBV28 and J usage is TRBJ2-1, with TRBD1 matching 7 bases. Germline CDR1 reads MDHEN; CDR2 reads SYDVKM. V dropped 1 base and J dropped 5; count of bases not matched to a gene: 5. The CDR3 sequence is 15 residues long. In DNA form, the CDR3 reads TGTGCCAGCAGTTTATCCAGGACAGGTCACAATGAGCAGTTCTTC. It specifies CASSLSRTGHNEQFF.

The CDR3 DNA is TGTGCCAGCAGCCTCCCGGGACATGAACCCTACGAGCAGTACTTC. Translation gives CASSLPGHEPYEQYF. The chain is built from TRBV6-6 and TRBJ2-7, with D possibly TRBD1 on 6 matching bases. Looked up from germline, CDR1 is MNHNY and CDR2 is SVGAGI (reference sequence). The CDR3 covers 15 residues. V was trimmed by 6 bases and J by 2 bases, leaving 17 bases between them.

In DNA, the CDR3 is TGTGCCAGCGTCAAAACAGGGGTCGGAAACACCATATATTTT. It encodes CASVKTGVGNTIYF. The gene calls are TRBV19 and TRBJ1-3; 7 bases match TRBD1. Trimming removed 9 bases from V and 4 bases from J; junction bases left unmatched: 9. CDR3 length: 14 residues. Germline CDR1 LNHDA, CDR2 SQIVND (reference sequence).

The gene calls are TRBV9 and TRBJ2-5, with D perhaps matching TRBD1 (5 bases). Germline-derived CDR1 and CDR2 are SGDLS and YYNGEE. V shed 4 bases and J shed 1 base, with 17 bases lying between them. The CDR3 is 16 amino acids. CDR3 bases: TGTGCCAGCAGCTCTCCCTCCGACAGTTTCCAAGAGACCCAGTACTTC. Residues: CASSSPSDSFQETQYF.

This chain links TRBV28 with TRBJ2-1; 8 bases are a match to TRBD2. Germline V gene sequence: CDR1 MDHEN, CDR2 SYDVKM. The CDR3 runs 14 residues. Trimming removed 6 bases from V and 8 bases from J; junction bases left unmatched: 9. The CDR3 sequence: CASRPRAGADEQFF. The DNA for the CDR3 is TGTGCCAGCAGACCTCGAGCGGGAGCGGATGAGCAGTTCTTC.

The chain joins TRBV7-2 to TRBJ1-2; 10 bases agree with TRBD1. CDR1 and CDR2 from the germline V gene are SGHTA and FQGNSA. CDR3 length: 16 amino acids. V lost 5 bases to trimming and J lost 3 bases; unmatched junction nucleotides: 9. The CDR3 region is CASSRDRGGVYYGYTF. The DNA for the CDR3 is TGTGCCAGCAGCCGGGACAGGGGTGGGGTATACTATGGCTACACCTTC.

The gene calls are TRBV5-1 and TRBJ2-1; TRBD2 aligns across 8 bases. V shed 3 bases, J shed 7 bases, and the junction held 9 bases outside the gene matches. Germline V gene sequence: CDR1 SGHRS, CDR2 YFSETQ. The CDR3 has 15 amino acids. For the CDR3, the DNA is TGCGCCAGCAGCTGGATTGAGCGGGGGAGTAATGAGCAGTTCTTC. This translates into CASSWIERGSNEQFF.

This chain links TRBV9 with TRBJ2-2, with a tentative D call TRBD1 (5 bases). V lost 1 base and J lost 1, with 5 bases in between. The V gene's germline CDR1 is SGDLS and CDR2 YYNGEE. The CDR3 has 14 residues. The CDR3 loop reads CASSVQGNTGELFF. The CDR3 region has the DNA TGTGCCAGCAGCGTACAGGGGAACACCGGGGAGCTGTTTTTT.

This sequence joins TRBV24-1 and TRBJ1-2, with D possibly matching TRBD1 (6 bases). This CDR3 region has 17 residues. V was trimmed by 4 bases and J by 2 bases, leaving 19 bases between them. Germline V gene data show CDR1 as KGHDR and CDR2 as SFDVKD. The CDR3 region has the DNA TGTGCCACCAGTGACGGGACACCGGTCGGTTTGAACTATGGCTACACCTTC. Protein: CATSDGTPVGLNYGYTF.

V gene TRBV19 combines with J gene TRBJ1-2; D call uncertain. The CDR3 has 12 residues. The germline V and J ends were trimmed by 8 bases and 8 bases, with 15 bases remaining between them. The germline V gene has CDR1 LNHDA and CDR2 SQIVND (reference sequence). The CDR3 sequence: CASRHLSGGYTF. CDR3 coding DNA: TGTGCCAGTCGACACTTATCCGGAGGCTACACCTTC.

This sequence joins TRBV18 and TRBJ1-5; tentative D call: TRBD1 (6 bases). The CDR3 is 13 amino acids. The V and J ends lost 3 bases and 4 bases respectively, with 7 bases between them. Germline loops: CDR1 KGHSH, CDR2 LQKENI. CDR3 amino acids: CASSPQGNQPQHF. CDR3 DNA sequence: TGTGCCAGCTCACCCCAGGGGAATCAGCCCCAGCATTTT.

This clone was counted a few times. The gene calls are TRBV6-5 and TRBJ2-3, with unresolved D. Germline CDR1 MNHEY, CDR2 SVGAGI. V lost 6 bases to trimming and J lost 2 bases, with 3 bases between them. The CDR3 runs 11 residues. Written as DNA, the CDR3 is TGTGCCAGCAGCATCACAGATACGCAGTATTTT. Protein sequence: CASSITDTQYF.

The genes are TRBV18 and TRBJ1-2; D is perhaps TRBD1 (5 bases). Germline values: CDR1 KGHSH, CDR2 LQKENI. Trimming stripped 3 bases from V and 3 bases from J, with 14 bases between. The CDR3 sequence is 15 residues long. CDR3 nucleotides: TGTGCCAGCTCACCTACAAGGGGCGCAGACTATGGCTACACCTTC. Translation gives CASSPTRGADYGYTF.